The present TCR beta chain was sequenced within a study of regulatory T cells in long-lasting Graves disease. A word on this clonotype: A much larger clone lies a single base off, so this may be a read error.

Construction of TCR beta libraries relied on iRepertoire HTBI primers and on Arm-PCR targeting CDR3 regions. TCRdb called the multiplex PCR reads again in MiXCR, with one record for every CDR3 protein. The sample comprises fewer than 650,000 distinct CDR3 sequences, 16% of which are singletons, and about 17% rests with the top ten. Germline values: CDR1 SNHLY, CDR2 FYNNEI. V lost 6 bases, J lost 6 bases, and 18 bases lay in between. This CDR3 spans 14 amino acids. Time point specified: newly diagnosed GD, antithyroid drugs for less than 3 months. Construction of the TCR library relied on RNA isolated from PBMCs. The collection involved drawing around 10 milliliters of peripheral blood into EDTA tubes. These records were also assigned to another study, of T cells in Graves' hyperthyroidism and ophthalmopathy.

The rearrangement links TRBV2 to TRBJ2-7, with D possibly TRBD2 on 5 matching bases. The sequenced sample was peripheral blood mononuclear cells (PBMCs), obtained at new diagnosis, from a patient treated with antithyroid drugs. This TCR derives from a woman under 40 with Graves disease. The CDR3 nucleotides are TGTGCCAGCAGCCCATACCGGGGTTCTCGCGAGCAGTACTTC. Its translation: CASSPYRGSREQYF.